The TCR beta chain under discussion was sequenced for a study of blood T cells in healthy people across ages. A remark on this clonotype: What it binds is not known. The junction departs from germline at one end; a sequencing error may be responsible.

There are 18 residues in the CDR3. Germline CDR1 and CDR2: SGHDT and YYEEEE. Broader study findings: Unsorted PBMC input precluded a conclusive naive versus antigen-experienced comparison. Getting older went along with TCR beta diversity per million T cells dropping roughly linearly.

A sample-barcoded 5' primer and a J-beta primer mix were used in a second PCR of about 6 to 12 cycles. TCRdb reprocessed the 5' RACE reads with MiXCR, giving one entry per CDR3 protein. The sample yields about 1.7 million distinct CDR3 sequences, roughly 27% seen once. Researchers collected around 11 milliliters of peripheral blood from every single donor. The J gene is TRBJ2-3, the V gene TRBV5-6; 14 bases are a match to TRBD2. The clonotype originates from a woman between 25 and 40 years old in good health. Input material: blood. CDR3 residues: CVSSLTSGGARSTDTQYF. The CDR3 DNA follows: TGTGTCAGCAGCTTGACTAGCGGGGGGGCTCGTAGCACAGATACGCAGTATTTT.